This T cell receptor (beta chain) was observed in a study of blood T cell repertoires in COVID-19. Study summary: Samples taken during acute and convalescent COVID-19 were collected in the United States, Italy and Spain. T cells, B-cell-depleted T cells, or PBMCs supplied cDNA or gDNA.

Germline V gives CDR1 SGDLS, CDR2 YYNGEE. V was cut by 0 bases and J by 4 bases, with 10 bases left in between. CDR3 length equals 14 residues. In the original analysis: Researchers report that nucleated cell counts were estimated from reference gene primer amplification. Method: immunoSEQ multiplex PCR; TCRdb's copy keeps in-frame clones and lacks some. Clone size and the V and J calls come from that table; the DNA yielded D and trimming. The table shows fewer than 200,000 clones, with approximately 87% occurring only once. This TCR was recovered from an older man with active or convalescent COVID-19. Sequencing used peripheral blood. The chain links TRBV9 to TRBJ1-2; no clear D gene. Here the CDR3 reads CASSVGGVGYGYTF. In nucleotides, the CDR3 is TGTGCCAGCAGCGTAGGCGGGGTCGGCTATGGCTACACCTTC.